This paragraph covers one TCR beta chain sequence. V lost 8 bases and J 6 bases, leaving 7 bases between the germline ends. The CDR3 contains 10 residues. The V gene's germline CDR1 is SGHTA and CDR2 FQGNSA. These data originate in a study of Graves' ophthalmopathy and Graves' hyperthyroidism. Transcripts of RNA were the source for amplifying TCR beta CDR3 regions. An initial RT-PCR round employing HTBI primers preceded a second-round multiplex PCR. TCRdb used MiXCR to reprocess the multiplex PCR reads, holding one entry per CDR3 protein. The data show 350,000 to 400,000 distinct CDR3 sequences, with approximately 15% seen just once and about 7.3% held by the top ten.

This TCR was sampled from a woman younger than 35 with stable Graves' hyperthyroidism. What was sequenced was peripheral blood. The chain employs TRBV7-2 and TRBJ1-2; D ambiguous. CDR3 protein: CASLEDGYTF. CDR3 nucleotides: TGTGCCAGCCTTGAGGATGGCTACACCTTC.